These T cell receptor beta chains were read from a single sample in a study of T and B cells in COVID-19 patients. From the multiplex PCR reads, TCRdb called clonotypes with MiXCR, one entry per CDR3 protein. The sample yields 11,000 to 15,000 distinct CDR3 sequences, 29% seen once. Sequences were obtained from blood. All receptors come from a human donor who had recovered from COVID-19. Each CDR3 is given with its conserved first and last residue. D genes are given only for firm matches. The size entry is marked missing in some rows and otherwise reads once, few, many or a size class.

j_gene	abundance	v_gene	d_gene	CDR3nt	CDR3aa
TRBJ2-7	.	TRBV10-2	.	TGCGCCAGCAGTGATGGAGGGGGCGCCTTCGAGCAGTACTTC	CASSDGGGAFEQYF
TRBJ1-2	.	TRBV28	.	TGTGCCTCACACGGCGCAGGCTCTAACTATGGCTACACCTTC	CASHGAGSNYGYTF
TRBJ1-5	few	TRBV6-2/TRBV6-3	.	TGTGCCAGCAGTTACTCGGGGGGAATCCAGCCCCAGCATTTT	CASSYSGGIQPQHF
TRBJ2-5	.	TRBV6-5	.	TGTGCCAGCAGTTATCTAGAGTATAGATCGGAGACCCAGTACTTC	CASSYLEYRSETQYF
TRBJ1-2	few	TRBV12-3/TRBV12-4	.	TGTGCCAGCAGCCCCATGGGGGGGTATGGCTACACCTTC	CASSPMGGYGYTF
TRBJ1-4	.	TRBV20-1	TRBD1	TGCAGTGCTAAGGGGACAGCCCTTTATGAAAAACTGTTTTTT	CSAKGTALYEKLFF
TRBJ2-7	few	TRBV4-3	.	TGCGCCAGCAGCCAAGGCTCCCAGGGGTCCTACGAGCAGTACTTC	CASSQGSQGSYEQYF
TRBJ1-1	few	TRBV5-5	.	TGTGCCAGCAGCCCCGGGGCTAGGGGATTGGGCACTGAAGCTTTCTTT	CASSPGARGLGTEAFF
TRBJ1-2	.	TRBV30	.	TGTGCCGGGAAGGGTTCGTGGGCTAACTATGGCTACACCTTC	CAGKGSWANYGYTF
TRBJ2-6	few	TRBV12-3/TRBV12-4	.	TGTGCCACCAAATCTGGGGCCAACGTCCTGACTTTC	CATKSGANVLTF
TRBJ1-3	.	TRBV5-4	.	TGTGCCAGCAAAGTCCAGAGCTCTGGAAACACCATATATTTT	CASKVQSSGNTIYF
TRBJ2-3	many	TRBV5-4	TRBD1	TGTGCCAGCAACCTTGGACAGGGGGCAACAGATACGCAGTATTTT	CASNLGQGATDTQYF
TRBJ2-2	many	TRBV18	.	TGTGCCAGCTCACCTACTCACGGGTCGACCACCGGGGAGCTGTTTTTT	CASSPTHGSTTGELFF
TRBJ1-2	few	TRBV6-2/TRBV6-3	.	TGTGCCAGCAGATCGACAGCGGACTATGGCTACACCTTC	CASRSTADYGYTF
TRBJ1-6	few	TRBV27	.	TGTGCCAGCAGTTTGGTAGGGTCCTATAATTCACCCCTCCACTTT	CASSLVGSYNSPLHF
TRBJ2-5	medium-sized	TRBV19	TRBD2	TGTGCCAGTAGTATAGCTAGCGGGGAGACCCAGTACTTC	CASSIASGETQYF
TRBJ2-2	few	TRBV7-2	TRBD2	TGTGCCAGCAGCTTAGCGTTCCGACTAGCGGGGGACACCGGGGAGCTGTTTTTT	CASSLAFRLAGDTGELFF
TRBJ1-5	.	TRBV7-9	TRBD1	TGTGCCAGCAGCGATGACCGGACAGGGCAAAGCAATCAGCCCCAGCATTTT	CASSDDRTGQSNQPQHF